The clone carrying this T cell receptor (beta chain) was recorded at least ten times. No antigen is known for it. These data are taken from a study of identical twins. Study observations and caveats: Cross-sectional statistical analysis, not tracking of the same donors, underpinned the conclusions. For out-of-frame alpha sequences shared by twins, low generation probability was in excess.

Healthy Caucasian donors formed the entire cohort. There are 11 residues in the CDR3. V lost 9 bases, J lost 8 bases, and 14 bases lay in between. Germline V gene sequence: CDR1 MDHEN, CDR2 SYDVKM. It was template switching that added a universal primer site, and there were unique molecular identifiers on the cDNA. Each CDR3 protein gets one entry after TCRdb re-called the 5' RACE reads with MiXCR. The sample has approximately 150,000 distinct CDR3 sequences, roughly 3.5% seen once; the top ten hold 8.1%. The V call is TRBV28, the J call TRBJ2-7; possibly TRBD2 for D (6 bases). Input material: memory T cells sorted from blood. The receptor's source is a man aged 18 to 35 in good health. CDR3 nucleotide sequence: TGTGCCAGGACGGAGGGCGCCAAGCAGTACTTC. Amino acids: CARTEGAKQYF. The whole variable domain, filled in from reference TRBV28 and TRBJ2-7, reads DVKVTQSSRYLVKRTGEKVFLECVQDMDHENMFWYRQDPGLGLRLIYFSYDVKMKEKGDIPEGYSVSREKKERFSLILESASTNQTSMYLCARTEGAKQYFGPGTRLTVT.